The clone carrying this TCR beta chain occurred many times. These data come from a study of Graves' ophthalmopathy and Graves' hyperthyroidism. RNA transcripts yielded amplified TCR beta CDR3 regions. Following a first-round RT-PCR that used HTBI primers, a second-round multiplex PCR was carried out. TCRdb processed the multiplex PCR reads anew with MiXCR; each CDR3 protein has one entry. The sample shows 500,000 to 800,000 distinct CDR3 sequences, 35% to 45% of them seen only once. The V gene's germline CDR1 is MNHNY and CDR2 SVGAGI (reference sequence). V was cut by 0 bases and J by 7 bases, with 10 bases left in between. The CDR3 spans 14 residues.

This clonotype was sampled from an adult man with Graves' ophthalmopathy. The rearrangement joins TRBV6-6 to TRBJ1-5, with D unclear. The sequenced sample was peripheral blood. The DNA of the CDR3 is TGTGCCAGCAGTTACTCGTCAATGAGCCAGCCCCAGCATTTT. Its protein product is CASSYSSMSQPQHF.